A selection of T cell receptor beta chains follows, all from one sample in a study of OX40 agonist ivuxolimab in advanced cancers. Libraries were prepared by immunoSEQ multiplex PCR; TCRdb keeps only in-frame clonotypes and omits some of them. Of approximately 70,000 clones in the sample, approximately 90% were seen once. The source was CD4+ or CD8+ T cells sorted from blood, collected in a trial of the OX40 agonist ivuxolimab. These receptor sequences come from an adult with an advanced solid tumor such as melanoma, head and neck, liver or kidney cancer. Each CDR3 is given with its conserved first and last residue.

V	J	length	CDR3
TRBV6-1	TRBJ1-4	15	CASSERAATNEKLFF
TRBV5-1	TRBJ2-5	14	CASSPRHSQETQYF
TRBV11-2	TRBJ2-5	14	CASSATTTAETQYF
TRBV7-9	TRBJ2-5	14	CASSLGTGEETQYF
TRBV14	TRBJ1-1	13	CASSQSRQVGAFF
TRBV11-2	TRBJ1-6	14	CASSSNRDDSPLHF
TRBV11-2	TRBJ2-2	15	CASSLAWAFTGELFF
TRBV7-2	TRBJ2-3	14	CASSDGLAADTQYF
TRBV2	TRBJ2-7	11	CASSWGIEQYF
TRBV25-1	TRBJ2-2	16	CASSDPPGGITGELFF
TRBV5-1	TRBJ2-5	15	CASSLVGTGEETQYF
TRBV5-4	NA	15	CASSPGQGLYGEQYF
TRBV2	TRBJ1-1	13	CASSVDMNTEAFF
TRBV10-1	TRBJ2-1	17	CASSEPPAGGSLNEQFF
TRBV11-2	TRBJ2-2	15	CASRGQRGGSGELFF
TRBV11-2	TRBJ1-2	13	CASSFRQNYGYTF
TRBV29-1	TRBJ1-2	13	CSVETGGRYGYTF
TRBV5-4	TRBJ2-5	14	CASSLGLSKETQYF
TRBV6-5	TRBJ1-5	15	CASSYSGKVGQPQHF
TRBV10-2	TRBJ2-2	16	CASSERAGVDTGELFF
TRBV5-1	TRBJ2-1	15	CASSFGLAGNGEQFF
TRBV20-1	TRBJ2-5	10	CSAEEGTQYF
TRBV7-9	TRBJ1-1	10	CASSPGQPFF
TRBV11-3	TRBJ2-3	15	CASSSGGLYTDTQYF
TRBV6-1	TRBJ2-3	13	CASRQGSTDTQYF
TRBV6-6	TRBJ2-3	12	CASSPNTDTQYF
TRBV5-6	TRBJ1-5	16	CASSLGDRDPHQPQHF
TRBV5-6	TRBJ1-2	13	CASSLGRAYGYTF
TRBV11-2	TRBJ1-1	15	CASSYRDRGRTEAFF
TRBV4-1	TRBJ1-2	16	CASSQDQTGSVYGYTF
TRBV9	TRBJ2-3	17	CASSVGLAGGYGDTQYF
TRBV10-3	TRBJ2-3	14	CASTSGAGPDTQYF
TRBV7-8	TRBJ1-1	13	CASSSYTNTEAFF
TRBV6-1	TRBJ2-1	14	CASSVGQGSGEQFF
TRBV27	TRBJ2-7	15	CASSTETGPSYEQYF
TRBV13	TRBJ1-2	14	CASTTQGTAYGYTF
TRBV7-9	TRBJ1-1	19	CASSFLSTPAETVNTEAFF
TRBV27	TRBJ2-5	13	CASSIYHQETQYF
TRBV29-1	TRBJ2-3	11	CSVEKGYWQYF
TRBV7-2	TRBJ1-6	14	CASSPGTRSSPLHF
TRBV19	TRBJ1-5	15	CASSQQGYSNQPQHF
TRBV18	TRBJ1-2	12	CASSPGKEGYTF
TRBV5-1	TRBJ1-4	15	CASSDRQGDNEKLFF
TRBV5-4	TRBJ1-2	14	CASSPGGESYGYTF
TRBV18	TRBJ2-3	13	CASATGGTDTQYF
TRBV27	TRBJ2-1	11	CASRDYNEQFF
TRBV30	TRBJ2-5	16	CAWSGGAGPGLETQYF
TRBV5-1	TRBJ2-7	12	CARTDSFYEQYF
TRBV6-6	TRBJ2-2	15	CASSYTREHTGELFF
TRBV19	TRBJ1-2	14	CASSTVGRGAGYTF
TRBV18	TRBJ1-3	16	CASSPQSPGSGNTIYF
TRBV10-3	TRBJ2-7	14	CAISDLTGVYEQYF
TRBV6-1	TRBJ1-1	12	CATGTGGTEAFF